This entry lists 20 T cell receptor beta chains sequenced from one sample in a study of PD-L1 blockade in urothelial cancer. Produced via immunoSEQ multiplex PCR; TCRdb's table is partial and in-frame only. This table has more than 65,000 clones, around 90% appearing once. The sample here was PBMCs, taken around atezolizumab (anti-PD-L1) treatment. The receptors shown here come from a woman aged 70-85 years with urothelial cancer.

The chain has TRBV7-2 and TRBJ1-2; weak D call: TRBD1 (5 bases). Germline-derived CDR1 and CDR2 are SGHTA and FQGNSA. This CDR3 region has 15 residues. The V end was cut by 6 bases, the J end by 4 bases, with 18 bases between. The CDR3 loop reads CASSAQWGGGYGYTF. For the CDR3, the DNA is TGTGCCAGCAGTGCGCAGTGGGGGGGTGGCTATGGCTACACCTTC.

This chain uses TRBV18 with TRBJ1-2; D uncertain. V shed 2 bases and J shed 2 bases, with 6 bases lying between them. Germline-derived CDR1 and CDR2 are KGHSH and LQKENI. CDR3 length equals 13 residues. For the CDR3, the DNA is TGTGCCAGCTCACCAACAGAAAACTATGGCTACACCTTC. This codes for CASSPTENYGYTF.

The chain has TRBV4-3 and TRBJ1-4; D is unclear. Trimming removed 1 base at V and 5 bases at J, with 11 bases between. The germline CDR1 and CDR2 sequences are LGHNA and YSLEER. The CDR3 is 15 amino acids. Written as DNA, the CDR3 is TGCGCCAGCAGCCAAGCTACGACACCGAATGAAAAACTGTTTTTT. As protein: CASSQATTPNEKLFF.

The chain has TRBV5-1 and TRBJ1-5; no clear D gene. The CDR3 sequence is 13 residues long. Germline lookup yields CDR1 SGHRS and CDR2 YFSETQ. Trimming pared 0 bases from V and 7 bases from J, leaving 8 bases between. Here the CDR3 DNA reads TGCGCCAGCAGCTTGGATGGAGACCAGCCCCAGCATTTT. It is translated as CASSLDGDQPQHF.

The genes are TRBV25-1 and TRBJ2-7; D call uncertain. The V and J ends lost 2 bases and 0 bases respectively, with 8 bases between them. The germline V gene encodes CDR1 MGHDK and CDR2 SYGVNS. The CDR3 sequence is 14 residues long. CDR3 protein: CASSEPAGSYEQYF. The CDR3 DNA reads TGTGCCAGCAGTGAACCGGCAGGCTCCTACGAGCAGTACTTC.

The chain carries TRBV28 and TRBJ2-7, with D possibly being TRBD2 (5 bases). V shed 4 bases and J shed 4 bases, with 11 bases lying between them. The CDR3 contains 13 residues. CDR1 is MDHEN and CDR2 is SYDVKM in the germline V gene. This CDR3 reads CASSSLTSYEQYF. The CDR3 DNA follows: TGTGCCAGCAGTTCCCTTACTAGTTACGAGCAGTACTTC.

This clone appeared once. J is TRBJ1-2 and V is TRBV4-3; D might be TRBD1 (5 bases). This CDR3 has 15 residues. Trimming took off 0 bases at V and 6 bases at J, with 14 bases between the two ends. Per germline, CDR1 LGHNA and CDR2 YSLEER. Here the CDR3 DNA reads TGCGCCAGCAGCCAAGATCTGGAAGGGGTGGATGGCTACACCTTC. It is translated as CASSQDLEGVDGYTF.

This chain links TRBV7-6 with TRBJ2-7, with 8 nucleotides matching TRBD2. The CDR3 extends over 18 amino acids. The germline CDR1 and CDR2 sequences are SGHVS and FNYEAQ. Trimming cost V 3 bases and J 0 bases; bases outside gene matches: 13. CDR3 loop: CASSFSLAGTHSSYEQYF. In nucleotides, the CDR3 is TGTGCCAGCAGCTTTTCCCTAGCGGGTACACATAGCTCCTACGAGCAGTACTTC.

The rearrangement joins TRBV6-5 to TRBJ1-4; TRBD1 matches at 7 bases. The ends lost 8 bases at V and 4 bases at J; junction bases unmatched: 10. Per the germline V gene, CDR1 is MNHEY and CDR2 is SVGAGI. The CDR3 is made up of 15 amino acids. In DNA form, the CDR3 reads TGTGCCAGCGGCACCGTGACAGGGAATAATGAAAAACTGTTTTTT. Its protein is CASGTVTGNNEKLFF.

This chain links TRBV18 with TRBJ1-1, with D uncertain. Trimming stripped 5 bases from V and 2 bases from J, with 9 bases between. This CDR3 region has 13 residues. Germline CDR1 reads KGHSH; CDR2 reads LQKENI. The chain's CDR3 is CASSTDPNTEAFF. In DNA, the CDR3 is TGTGCCAGCTCAACAGACCCTAACACTGAAGCTTTCTTT.

CDR3 DNA sequence: TGCGCCAGCAGCTTGGACAGGATCTCTGGAAACACCATATATTTT. Its protein product is CASSLDRISGNTIYF. The J gene is TRBJ1-3, the V gene TRBV5-1; TRBD1 is a possible D gene (5 bases). The CDR3 contains 15 residues. V lost 0 bases and J lost 0, with 7 bases in between. Germline loops: CDR1 SGHRS, CDR2 YFSETQ.

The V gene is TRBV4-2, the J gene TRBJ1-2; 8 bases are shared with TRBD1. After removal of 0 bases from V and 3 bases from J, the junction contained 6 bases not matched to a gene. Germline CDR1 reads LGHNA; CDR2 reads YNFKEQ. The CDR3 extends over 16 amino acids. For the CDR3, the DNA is TGTGCCAGCAGCCAAGACACGACAGGGGAGCACTATGGCTACACCTTC. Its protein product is CASSQDTTGEHYGYTF.

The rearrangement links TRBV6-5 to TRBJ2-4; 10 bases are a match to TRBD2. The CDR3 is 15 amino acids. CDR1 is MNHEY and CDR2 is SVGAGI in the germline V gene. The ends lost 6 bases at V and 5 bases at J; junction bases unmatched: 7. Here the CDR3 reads CASSASGRGENIQYF. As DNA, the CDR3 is TGTGCCAGCAGCGCTAGCGGGAGAGGGGAAAACATTCAGTACTTC.

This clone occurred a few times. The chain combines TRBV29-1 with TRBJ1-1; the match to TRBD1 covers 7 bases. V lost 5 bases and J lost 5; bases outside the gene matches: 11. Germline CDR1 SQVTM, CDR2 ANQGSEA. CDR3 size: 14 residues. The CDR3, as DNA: TGCAGCGTTAAGGCAGGGGGAATACAAACTGAAGCTTTCTTT. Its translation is CSVKAGGIQTEAFF.

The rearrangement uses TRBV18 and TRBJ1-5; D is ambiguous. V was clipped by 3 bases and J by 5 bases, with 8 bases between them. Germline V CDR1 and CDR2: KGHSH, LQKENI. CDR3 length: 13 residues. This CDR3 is CASSPGEDQPQHF. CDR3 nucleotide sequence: TGTGCCAGCTCACCCGGGGAAGATCAGCCCCAGCATTTT.

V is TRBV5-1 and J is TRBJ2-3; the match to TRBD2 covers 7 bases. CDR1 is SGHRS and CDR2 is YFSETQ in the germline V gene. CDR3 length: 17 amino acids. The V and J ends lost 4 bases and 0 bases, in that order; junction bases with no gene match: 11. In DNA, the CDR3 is TGCGCCAGCAGCCTGGCTAGCGGCTCTCTAAGCACAGATACGCAGTATTTT. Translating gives CASSLASGSLSTDTQYF.

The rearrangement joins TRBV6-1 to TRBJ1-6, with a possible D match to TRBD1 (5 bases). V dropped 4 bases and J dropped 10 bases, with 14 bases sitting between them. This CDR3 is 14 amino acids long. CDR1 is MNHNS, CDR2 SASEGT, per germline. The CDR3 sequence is CASSVEGGVSPLHF. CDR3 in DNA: TGTGCCAGCAGTGTTGAGGGAGGGGTGTCACCCCTCCACTTT.

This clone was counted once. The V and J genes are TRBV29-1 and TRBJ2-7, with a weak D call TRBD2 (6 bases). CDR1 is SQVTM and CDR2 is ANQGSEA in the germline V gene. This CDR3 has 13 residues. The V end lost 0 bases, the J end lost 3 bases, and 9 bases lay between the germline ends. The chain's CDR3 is CSVEELGGYEQYF. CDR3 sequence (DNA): TGCAGCGTTGAAGAGTTGGGGGGCTACGAGCAGTACTTC.

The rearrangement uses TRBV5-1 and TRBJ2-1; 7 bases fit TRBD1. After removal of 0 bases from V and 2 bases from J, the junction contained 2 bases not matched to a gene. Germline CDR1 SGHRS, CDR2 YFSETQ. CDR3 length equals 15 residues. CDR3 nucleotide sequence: TGCGCCAGCAGCTTGGGTCAGGGGGCCTACAATGAGCAGTTCTTC. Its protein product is CASSLGQGAYNEQFF.

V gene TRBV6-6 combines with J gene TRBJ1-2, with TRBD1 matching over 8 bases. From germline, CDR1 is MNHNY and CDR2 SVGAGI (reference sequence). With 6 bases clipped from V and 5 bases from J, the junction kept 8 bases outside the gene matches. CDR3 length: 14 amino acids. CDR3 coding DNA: TGTGCCAGCAGGGGCGACAGGGGAATTTATGGCTACACCTTC. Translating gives CASRGDRGIYGYTF.